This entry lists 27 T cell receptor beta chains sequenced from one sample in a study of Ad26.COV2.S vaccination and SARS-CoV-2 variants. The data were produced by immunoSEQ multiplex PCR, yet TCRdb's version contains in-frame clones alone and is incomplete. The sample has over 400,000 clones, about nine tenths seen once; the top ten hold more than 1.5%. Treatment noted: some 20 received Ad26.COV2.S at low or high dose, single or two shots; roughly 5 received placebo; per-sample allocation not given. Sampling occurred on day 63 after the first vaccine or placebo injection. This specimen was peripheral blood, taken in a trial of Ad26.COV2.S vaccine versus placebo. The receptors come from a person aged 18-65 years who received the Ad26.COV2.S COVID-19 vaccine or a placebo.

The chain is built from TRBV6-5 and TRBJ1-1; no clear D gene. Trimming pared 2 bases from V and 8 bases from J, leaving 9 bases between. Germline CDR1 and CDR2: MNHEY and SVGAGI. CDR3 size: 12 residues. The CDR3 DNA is TGTGCCAGCAGTTACCTGGCGGGAGAAGCTTTCTTT. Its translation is CASSYLAGEAFF.

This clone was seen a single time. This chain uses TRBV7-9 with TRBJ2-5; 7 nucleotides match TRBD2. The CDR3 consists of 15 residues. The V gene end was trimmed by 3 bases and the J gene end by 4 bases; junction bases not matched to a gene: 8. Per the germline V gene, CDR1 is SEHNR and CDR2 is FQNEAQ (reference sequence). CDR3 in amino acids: CASSFLAGVVETQYF. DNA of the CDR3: TGTGCCAGCAGCTTTCTGGCGGGGGTGGTAGAGACCCAGTACTTC.

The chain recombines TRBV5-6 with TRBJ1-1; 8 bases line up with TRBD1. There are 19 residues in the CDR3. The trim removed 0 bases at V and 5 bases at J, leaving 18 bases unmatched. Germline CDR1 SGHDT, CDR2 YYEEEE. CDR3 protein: CASSLVTGQDIPLGTEAFF. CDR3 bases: TGTGCCAGCAGCTTGGTTACGGGACAGGACATACCATTGGGGACTGAAGCTTTCTTT.

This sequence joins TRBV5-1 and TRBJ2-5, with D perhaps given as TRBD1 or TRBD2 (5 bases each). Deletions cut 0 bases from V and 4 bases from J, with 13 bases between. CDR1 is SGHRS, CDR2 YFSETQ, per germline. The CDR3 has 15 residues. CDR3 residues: CASSLAVGTLETQYF. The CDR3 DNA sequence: TGCGCCAGCAGCTTGGCCGTGGGGACCCTAGAGACCCAGTACTTC.

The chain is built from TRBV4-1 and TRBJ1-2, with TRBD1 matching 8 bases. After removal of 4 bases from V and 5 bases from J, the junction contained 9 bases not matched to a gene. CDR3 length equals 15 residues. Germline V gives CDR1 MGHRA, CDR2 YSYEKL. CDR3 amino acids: CASSRTRDRIYGYTF. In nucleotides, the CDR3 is TGCGCCAGCAGCCGTACCCGGGACAGGATTTATGGCTACACCTTC.

The CDR3: CASSHLIPNYGYTF. The DNA for the CDR3 is TGTGCCAGCAGCCACTTGATCCCTAACTATGGCTACACCTTC. V is TRBV7-2 and J is TRBJ1-2; D call uncertain. The CDR3 sequence is 14 residues long. Germline V gene data show CDR1 as SGHTA and CDR2 as FQGNSA. Trimming took off 5 bases at V and 0 bases at J, with 10 bases between the two ends.

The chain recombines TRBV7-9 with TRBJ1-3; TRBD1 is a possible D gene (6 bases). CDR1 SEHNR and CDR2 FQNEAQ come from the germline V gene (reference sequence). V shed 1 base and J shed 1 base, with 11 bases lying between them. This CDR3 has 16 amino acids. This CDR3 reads CASSLGPDSSGNTIYF. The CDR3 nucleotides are TGTGCCAGCAGCTTAGGACCGGACAGTTCTGGAAACACCATATATTTT. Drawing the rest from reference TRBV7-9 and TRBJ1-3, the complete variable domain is DTGVSQNPRHKITKRGQNVTFRCDPISEHNRLYWYRQTLGQGPEFLTYFQNEAQLEKSRLLSDRFSAERPKGSFSTLEIQRTEQGDSAMYLCASSLGPDSSGNTIYFGEGSWLTVV.

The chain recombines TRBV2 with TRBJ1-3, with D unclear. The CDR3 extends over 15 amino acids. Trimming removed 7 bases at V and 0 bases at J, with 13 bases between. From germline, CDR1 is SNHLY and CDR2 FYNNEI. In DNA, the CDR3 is TGTGCCAGCACCGTCGGGCATTCCTCTGGAAACACCATATATTTT. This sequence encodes CASTVGHSSGNTIYF.

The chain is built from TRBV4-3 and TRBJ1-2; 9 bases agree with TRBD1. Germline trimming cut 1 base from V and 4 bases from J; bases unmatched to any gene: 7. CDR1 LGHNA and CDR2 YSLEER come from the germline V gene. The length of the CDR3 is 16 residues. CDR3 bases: TGCGCCAGCAGCCAAGGACCGGGACAGGGTTCCTATGGCTACACCTTC. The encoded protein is CASSQGPGQGSYGYTF.

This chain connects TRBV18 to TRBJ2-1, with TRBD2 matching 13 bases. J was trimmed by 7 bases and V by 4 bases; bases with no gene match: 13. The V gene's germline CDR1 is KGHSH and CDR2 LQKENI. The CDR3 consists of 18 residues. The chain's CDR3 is CASSQRGTSGGAVNEQFF. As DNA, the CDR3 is TGTGCCAGCTCACAAAGAGGAACTAGCGGGGGGGCCGTGAATGAGCAGTTCTTC. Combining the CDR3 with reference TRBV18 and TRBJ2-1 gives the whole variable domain NAGVMQNPRHLVRRRGQEARLRCSPMKGHSHVYWYRQLPEEGLKFMVYLQKENIIDESGMPKERFSAEFPKEGPSILRIQQVVRGDSAAYFCASSQRGTSGGAVNEQFFGPGTRLTVL.

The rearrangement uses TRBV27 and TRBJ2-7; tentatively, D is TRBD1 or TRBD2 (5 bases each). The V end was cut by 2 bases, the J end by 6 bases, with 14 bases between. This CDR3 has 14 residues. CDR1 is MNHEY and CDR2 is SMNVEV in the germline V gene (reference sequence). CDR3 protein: CASSLSSRGLEQYF. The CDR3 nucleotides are TGTGCCAGCAGTTTAAGTTCCCGGGGCCTCGAGCAGTACTTC.

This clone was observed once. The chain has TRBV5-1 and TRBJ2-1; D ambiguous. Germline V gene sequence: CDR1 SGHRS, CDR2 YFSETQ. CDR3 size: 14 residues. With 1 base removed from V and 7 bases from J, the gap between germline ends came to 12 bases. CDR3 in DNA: TGCGCCAGCAGCTTGACGGGTAGGTGGAATGAGCAGTTCTTC. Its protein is CASSLTGRWNEQFF.

The chain's CDR3 is CAISTPGRNTDTQYF. The CDR3, as DNA: TGTGCCATCAGCACCCCCGGGAGAAACACAGATACGCAGTATTTT. The chain is built from TRBV10-3 and TRBJ2-3; maybe TRBD2 (6 bases). Trimming took off 6 bases at V and 2 bases at J, with 15 bases between the two ends. The CDR3 is 15 amino acids. The germline V gene has CDR1 ENHRY and CDR2 SYGVKD.

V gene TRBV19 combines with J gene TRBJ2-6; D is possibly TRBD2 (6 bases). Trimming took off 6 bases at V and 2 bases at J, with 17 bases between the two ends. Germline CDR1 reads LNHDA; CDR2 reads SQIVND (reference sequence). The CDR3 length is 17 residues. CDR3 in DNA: TGTGCCAGTAGATTGCGGGGCCTCAGGGCTGGGGCCAACGTCCTGACTTTC. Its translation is CASRLRGLRAGANVLTF.

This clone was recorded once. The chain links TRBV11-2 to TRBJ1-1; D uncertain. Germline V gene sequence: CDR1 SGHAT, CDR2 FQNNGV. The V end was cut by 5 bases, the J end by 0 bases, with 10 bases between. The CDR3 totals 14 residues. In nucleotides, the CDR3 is TGTGCCAGCAGCACGATAAAATTGAACACTGAAGCTTTCTTT. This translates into CASSTIKLNTEAFF. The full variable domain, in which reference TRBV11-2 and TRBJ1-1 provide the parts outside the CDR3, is EAGVAQSPRYKIIEKRQSVAFWCNPISGHATLYWYQQILGQGPKLLIQFQNNGVVDDSQLPKDRFSAERLKGVDSTLKIQPAKLEDSAVYLCASSTIKLNTEAFFGQGTRLTVV.

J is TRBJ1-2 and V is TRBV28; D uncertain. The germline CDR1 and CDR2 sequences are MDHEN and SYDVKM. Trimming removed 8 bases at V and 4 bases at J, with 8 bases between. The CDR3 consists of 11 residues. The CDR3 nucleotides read TGTGCCAGCCGACTTGCCTATGGCTACACCTTC. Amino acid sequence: CASRLAYGYTF.

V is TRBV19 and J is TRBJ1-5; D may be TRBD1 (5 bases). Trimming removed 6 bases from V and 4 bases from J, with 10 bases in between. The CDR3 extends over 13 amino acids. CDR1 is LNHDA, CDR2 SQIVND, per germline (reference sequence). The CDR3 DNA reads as TGTGCCAGTAGCGACAGAAAAAATCAGCCCCAGCATTTT. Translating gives CASSDRKNQPQHF.

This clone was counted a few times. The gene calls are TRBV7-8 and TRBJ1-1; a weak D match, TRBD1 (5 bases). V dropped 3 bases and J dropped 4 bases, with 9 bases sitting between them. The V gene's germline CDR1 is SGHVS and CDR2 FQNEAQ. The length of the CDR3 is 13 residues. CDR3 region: CASSLGGLTEAFF. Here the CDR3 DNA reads TGTGCCAGCAGCTTGGGGGGTCTCACTGAAGCTTTCTTT.

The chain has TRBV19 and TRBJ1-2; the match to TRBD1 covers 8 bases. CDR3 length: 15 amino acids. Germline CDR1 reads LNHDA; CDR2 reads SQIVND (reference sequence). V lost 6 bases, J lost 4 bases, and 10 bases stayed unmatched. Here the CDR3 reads CASRHHTDRGYGYTF. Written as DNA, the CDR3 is TGTGCCAGTAGGCACCACACAGACAGGGGCTATGGCTACACCTTC.

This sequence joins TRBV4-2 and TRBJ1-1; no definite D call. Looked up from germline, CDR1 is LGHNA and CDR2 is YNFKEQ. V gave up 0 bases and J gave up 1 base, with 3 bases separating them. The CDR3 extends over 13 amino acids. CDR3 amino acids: CASSQEWNTEAFF. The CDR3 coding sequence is TGTGCCAGCAGCCAAGAGTGGAACACTGAAGCTTTCTTT.

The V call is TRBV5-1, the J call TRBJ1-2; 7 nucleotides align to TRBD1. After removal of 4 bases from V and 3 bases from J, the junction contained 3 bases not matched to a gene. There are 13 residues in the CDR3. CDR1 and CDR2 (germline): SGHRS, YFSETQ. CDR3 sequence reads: CASSVQGDYGYTF. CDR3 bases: TGCGCCAGCAGCGTCCAGGGGGACTATGGCTACACCTTC.

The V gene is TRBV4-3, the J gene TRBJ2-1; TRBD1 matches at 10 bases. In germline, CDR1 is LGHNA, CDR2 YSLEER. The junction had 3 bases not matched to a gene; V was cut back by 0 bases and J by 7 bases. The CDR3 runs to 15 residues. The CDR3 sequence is CASSQEGQGKNEQFF. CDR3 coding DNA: TGCGCCAGCAGCCAAGAGGGACAGGGGAAGAATGAGCAGTTCTTC.

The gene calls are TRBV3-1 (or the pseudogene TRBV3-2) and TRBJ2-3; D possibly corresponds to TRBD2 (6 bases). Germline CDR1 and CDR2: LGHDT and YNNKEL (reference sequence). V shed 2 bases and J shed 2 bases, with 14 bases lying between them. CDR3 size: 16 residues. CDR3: CASSQRGGVDTDTQYF. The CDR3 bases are TGTGCCAGCAGCCAACGCGGCGGGGTGGACACAGATACGCAGTATTTT.

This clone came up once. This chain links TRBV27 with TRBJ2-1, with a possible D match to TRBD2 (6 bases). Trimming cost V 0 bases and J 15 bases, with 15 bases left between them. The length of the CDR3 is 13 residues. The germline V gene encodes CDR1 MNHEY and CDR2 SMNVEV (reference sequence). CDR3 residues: CASSLSGEVVRFF. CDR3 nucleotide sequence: TGTGCCAGCAGTTTATCCGGGGAGGTGGTACGGTTCTTC.

CDR3: CASSPTWGGYTF. Written as DNA, the CDR3 is TGTGCCAGCAGCCCTACTTGGGGCGGCTACACCTTC. The rearrangement uses TRBV7-8 and TRBJ1-2; possible D gene TRBD1, 5 bases. The CDR3 covers 12 residues. Germline CDR1 and CDR2: SGHVS and FQNEAQ. The V gene lost 5 bases and the J gene lost 8 bases, with 12 bases spanning the gap.

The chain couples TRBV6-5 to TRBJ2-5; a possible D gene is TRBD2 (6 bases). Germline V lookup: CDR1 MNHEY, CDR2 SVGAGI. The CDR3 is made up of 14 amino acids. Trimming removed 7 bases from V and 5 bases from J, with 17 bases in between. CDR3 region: CASTGVRGWETQYF. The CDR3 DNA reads TGTGCCAGCACCGGTGTACGGGGGTGGGAGACCCAGTACTTC.

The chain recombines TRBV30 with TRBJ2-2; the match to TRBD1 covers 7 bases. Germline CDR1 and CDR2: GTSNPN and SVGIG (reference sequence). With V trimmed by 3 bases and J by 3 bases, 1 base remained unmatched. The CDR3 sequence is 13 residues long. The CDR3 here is CAWRTGDTGELFF. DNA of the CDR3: TGTGCCTGGAGAACAGGGGACACCGGGGAGCTGTTTTTT.